Presented here are 5 T cell receptor beta chains from one specimen sequenced in a study of radiation and T cells in renal cell carcinoma. The table came from immunoSEQ multiplex PCR; TCRdb's copy has only in-frame clones and leaves some out. The sample has 10,000 to 15,000 clones; about 33% are singletons. Described treatment: 15 Gy SBRT to primary tumor, nephrectomy 4 weeks later. The specimen was tumor tissue, collected from a patient whose treatment included radiotherapy and nephrectomy. All receptors derive from a man in his sixties with renal cell carcinoma.

This clone showed up just a few times. CDR3 bases: TGTGCCAGTAGTCTTTTTATGAGGGAGGAGCAGTACTTC. Translating gives CASSLFMREEQYF. The chain links TRBV19 to TRBJ2-7; the D gene is possibly TRBD2 (5 bases). Germline V gene sequence: CDR1 LNHDA, CDR2 SQIVND (reference sequence). The CDR3 covers 13 residues. Trimming removed 5 bases at V and 7 bases at J, with 15 bases between.

Only a few counts were recorded for this clone. This chain connects TRBV6-1 to TRBJ1-2; TRBD1 is a possible D gene (5 bases). CDR1 is MNHNS and CDR2 is SASEGT in the germline V gene. The CDR3 is 14 residues long. V shed 6 bases and J shed 1 base, with 12 bases lying between them. In DNA form, the CDR3 reads TGTGCCAGCAGGCCAGGACAACATAACTATGGCTACACCTTC. It specifies CASRPGQHNYGYTF.

The V call is TRBV4-3, the J call TRBJ1-2, with a weak D call TRBD1 (5 bases). Per the germline V gene, CDR1 is LGHNA and CDR2 is YSLEER. The CDR3 length is 15 residues. The ends were cut back, 2 bases at V and 3 bases at J, with 13 bases in the middle. CDR3: CASSQSAGSDYGYTF. The CDR3 DNA sequence: TGCGCCAGCAGCCAATCTGCAGGGTCGGACTATGGCTACACCTTC.

This clone occurred a few times. V is TRBV7-2 and J is TRBJ2-1; D gene unclear. This CDR3 comprises 15 residues. Germline CDR1 reads SGHTA; CDR2 reads FQGNSA. Trimming shortened V by 1 base and J by 3 bases, and 10 bases separated the two germline ends. This CDR3 is CASSLEGKDYNEQFF. The CDR3 DNA reads TGTGCCAGCAGCTTAGAAGGAAAGGACTACAATGAGCAGTTCTTC.

V usage is TRBV11-3 and J usage is TRBJ1-1; D gene uncertain. V lost 2 bases to trimming and J lost 1 base, with 11 bases between them. Germline assignment: CDR1 SGHNT and CDR2 YENEEA. CDR3 length: 15 residues. As DNA, the CDR3 is TGTGCCAGCAGCTTATATGGGCAGCCGAACACTGAAGCTTTCTTT. This translates into CASSLYGQPNTEAFF.